Here is one T cell receptor beta chain with its context. Its antigen is undetermined. The entry originates in a study of chemoradiotherapy in HPV16-positive cancers. At the level of the study: A couple of HPV16-positive patients' cells yielded candidate HPV-specific clones and common motifs. Points from the study as a whole: The functional HPV-specific definition rests on just a couple of HPV16-positive patients. During treatment, candidate HPV-specific clones and E7-related motifs expanded in tumor.

Generated by immunoSEQ multiplex PCR, the TCRdb table keeps only in-frame clones and is missing some. The sample has about 10,000 clones, about 83% seen once; the top ten hold about 2.5%. Repertoires were sampled repeatedly during chemoradiotherapy. The V gene's germline CDR1 is GTSNPN and CDR2 SVGIG (reference sequence). The CDR3 extends over 14 amino acids. Trimming removed 3 bases from V and 0 bases from J, with 11 bases in between. This sequence joins TRBV30 and TRBJ1-1; unclear D gene. The origin of this receptor is a human donor with HPV-associated anogenital cancer. Here the sequenced sample was blood, taken from a patient who underwent chemoradiotherapy. The CDR3 loop is CAWSPPNLNTEAFF. Here the CDR3 DNA reads TGTGCCTGGAGCCCTCCGAACCTGAACACTGAAGCTTTCTTT.